This entry is about one T cell receptor beta chain. The source material, RNA transcripts, was used to amplify TCR beta CDR3 regions. First-round RT-PCR of the TCR CDR3 relied on the HTBI primer set. TCRdb re-derived calls from the multiplex PCR reads in MiXCR, one entry per CDR3 protein. The repertoire holds about half a million distinct CDR3 sequences, less than 25% seen once, with around 47% in the top ten. The sample comes from a study of T cells in Graves' hyperthyroidism and ophthalmopathy. The germline V and J ends were trimmed by 3 bases and 7 bases, with 13 bases remaining between them. Germline V gene sequence: CDR1 DFQATT, CDR2 SNEGSKA (reference sequence). CDR3 length equals 13 residues.

The material sequenced was blood. The V gene is TRBV20-1, the J gene TRBJ1-5; D unclear. This receptor was identified in a woman in her 70s with Graves' ophthalmopathy. Here the CDR3 reads CSASEVPGQPQHF. CDR3 nucleotides: TGCAGTGCTAGTGAAGTGCCTGGACAGCCCCAGCATTTT.